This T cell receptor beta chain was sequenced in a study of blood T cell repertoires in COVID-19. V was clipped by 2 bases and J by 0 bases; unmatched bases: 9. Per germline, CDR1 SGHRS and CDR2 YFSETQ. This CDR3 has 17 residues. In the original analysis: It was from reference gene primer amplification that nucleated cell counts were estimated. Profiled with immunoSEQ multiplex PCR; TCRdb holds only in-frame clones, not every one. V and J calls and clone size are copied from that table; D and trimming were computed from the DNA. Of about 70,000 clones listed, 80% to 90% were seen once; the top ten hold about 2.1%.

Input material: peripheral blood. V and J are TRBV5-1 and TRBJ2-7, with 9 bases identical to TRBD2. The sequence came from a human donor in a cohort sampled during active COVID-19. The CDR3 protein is CASSFHSGRGSSYEQYF. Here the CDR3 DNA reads TGCGCCAGCAGCTTCCATAGCGGGAGAGGCTCCTCCTACGAGCAGTACTTC. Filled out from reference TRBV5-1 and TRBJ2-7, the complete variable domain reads KAGVTQTPRYLIKTRGQQVTLSCSPISGHRSVSWYQQTPGQGLQFLFEYFSETQRNKGNFPGRFSGRQFSNSRSEMNVSTLELGDSALYLCASSFHSGRGSSYEQYFGPGTRLTVT.